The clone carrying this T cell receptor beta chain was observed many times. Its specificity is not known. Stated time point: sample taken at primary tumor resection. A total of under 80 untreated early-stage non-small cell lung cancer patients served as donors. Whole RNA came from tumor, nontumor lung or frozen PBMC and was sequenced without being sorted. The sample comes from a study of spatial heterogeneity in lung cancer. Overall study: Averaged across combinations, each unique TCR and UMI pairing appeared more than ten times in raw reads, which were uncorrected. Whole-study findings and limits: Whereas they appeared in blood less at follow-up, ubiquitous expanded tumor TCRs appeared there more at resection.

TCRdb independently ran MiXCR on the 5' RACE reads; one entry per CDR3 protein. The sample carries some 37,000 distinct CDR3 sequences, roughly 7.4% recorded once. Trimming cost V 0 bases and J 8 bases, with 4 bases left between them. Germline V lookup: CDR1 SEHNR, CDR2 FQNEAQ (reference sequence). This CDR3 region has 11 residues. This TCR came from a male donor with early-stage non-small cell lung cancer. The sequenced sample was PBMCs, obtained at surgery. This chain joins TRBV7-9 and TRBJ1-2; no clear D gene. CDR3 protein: CASSLATGYTF. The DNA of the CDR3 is TGTGCCAGCAGCTTAGCCACCGGCTACACCTTC.